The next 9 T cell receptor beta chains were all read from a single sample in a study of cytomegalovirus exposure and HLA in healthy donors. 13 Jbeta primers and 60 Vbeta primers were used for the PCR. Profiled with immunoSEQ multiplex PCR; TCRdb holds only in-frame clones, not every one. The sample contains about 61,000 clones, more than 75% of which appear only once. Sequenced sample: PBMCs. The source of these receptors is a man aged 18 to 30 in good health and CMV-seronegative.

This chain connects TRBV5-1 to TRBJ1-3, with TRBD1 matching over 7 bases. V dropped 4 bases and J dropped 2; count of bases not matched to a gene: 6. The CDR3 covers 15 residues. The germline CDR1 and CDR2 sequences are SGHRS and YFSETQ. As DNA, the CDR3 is TGCGCCAGCAGCGATACAGGGGCAACTGGAAACACCATATATTTT. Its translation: CASSDTGATGNTIYF.

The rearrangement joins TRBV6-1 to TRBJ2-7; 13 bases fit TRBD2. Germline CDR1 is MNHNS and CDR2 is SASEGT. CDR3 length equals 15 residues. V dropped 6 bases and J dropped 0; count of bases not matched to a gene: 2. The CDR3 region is CASRGLAGTSYEQYF. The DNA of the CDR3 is TGTGCCAGCAGGGGACTAGCGGGGACCTCCTACGAGCAGTACTTC.

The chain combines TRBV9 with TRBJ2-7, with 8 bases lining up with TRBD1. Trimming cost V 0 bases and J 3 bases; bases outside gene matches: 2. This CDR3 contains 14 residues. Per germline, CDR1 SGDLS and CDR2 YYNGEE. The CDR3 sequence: CASSVAGQGYEQYF. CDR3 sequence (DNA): TGTGCCAGCAGCGTAGCTGGACAGGGCTACGAGCAGTACTTC.

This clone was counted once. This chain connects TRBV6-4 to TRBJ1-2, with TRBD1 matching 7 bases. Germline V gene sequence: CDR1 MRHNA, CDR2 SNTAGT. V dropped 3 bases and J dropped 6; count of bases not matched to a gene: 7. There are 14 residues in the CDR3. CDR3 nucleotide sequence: TGTGCCAGCAGTGAACAGGGGTTTGATGATGGCTACACCTTC. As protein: CASSEQGFDDGYTF.

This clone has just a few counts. CDR3 coding DNA: TGTGCCAGCAGCCAAGAGAAGTATAGGGGTGACTATGGCTACACCTTC. The encoded protein is CASSQEKYRGDYGYTF. The rearrangement uses TRBV4-2 and TRBJ1-2; weak D call: TRBD1 (5 bases). This CDR3 is built from 16 residues. Trimming pared 0 bases from V and 3 bases from J, leaving 14 bases between. Germline V gene sequence: CDR1 LGHNA, CDR2 YNFKEQ.

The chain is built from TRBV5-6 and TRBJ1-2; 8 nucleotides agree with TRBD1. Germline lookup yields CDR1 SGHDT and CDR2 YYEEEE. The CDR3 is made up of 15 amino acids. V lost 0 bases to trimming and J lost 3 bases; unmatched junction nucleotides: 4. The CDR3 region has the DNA TGTGCCAGCAGCTTGGGTTCGGGACAGGACTATGGCTACACCTTC. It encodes CASSLGSGQDYGYTF. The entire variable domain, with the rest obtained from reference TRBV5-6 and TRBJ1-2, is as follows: DAGVTQSPTHLIKTRGQQVTLRCSPKSGHDTVSWYQQALGQGPQFIFQYYEEEERQRGNFPDRFSGHQFPNYSSELNVNALLLGDSALYLCASSLGSGQDYGYTFGSGTRLTVV.

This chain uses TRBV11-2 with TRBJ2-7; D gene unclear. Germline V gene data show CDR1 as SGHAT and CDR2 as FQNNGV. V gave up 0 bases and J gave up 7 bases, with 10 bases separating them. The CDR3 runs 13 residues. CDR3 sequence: CASSLDTPREQYF. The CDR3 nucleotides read TGTGCCAGCAGCTTAGATACGCCGCGGGAGCAGTACTTC.

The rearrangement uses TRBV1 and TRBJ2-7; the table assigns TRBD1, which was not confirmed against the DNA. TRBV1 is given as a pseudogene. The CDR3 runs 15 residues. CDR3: CTSSRPSNRDYEQYF. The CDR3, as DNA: TGCACCAGCAGCCGACCCTCCAACAGGGACTACGAGCAGTACTTC.

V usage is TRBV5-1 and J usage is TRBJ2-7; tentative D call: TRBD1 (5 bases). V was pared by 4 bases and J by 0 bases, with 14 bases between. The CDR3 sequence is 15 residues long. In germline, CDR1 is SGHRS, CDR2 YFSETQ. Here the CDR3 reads CASSASRASSYEQYF. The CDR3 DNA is TGCGCCAGCAGCGCCTCCAGGGCTAGCTCCTACGAGCAGTACTTC.